These T cell receptor beta chains were read from a single sample in a study of blood T cell repertoires in COVID-19. Libraries were prepared by immunoSEQ multiplex PCR; TCRdb keeps only in-frame clonotypes and omits some of them. Of roughly 50,000 clones listed, 90% were seen once; the top ten hold approximately 8%. Sequenced sample: peripheral blood. These receptor sequences come from a woman aged 40-49 years with active COVID-19. Each CDR3 is given with its conserved first and last residue. The D gene is left open where the match is weak. Size tells how often a clone was seen (once, few, many) or the class of an expanded clone, and some rows leave it out.

size,J,D,V,CDR3,DNA
NA,TRBJ1-2,TRBD1,TRBV27,CASLNLRQGVNYGYTF,TGTGCCAGCCTAAACTTACGACAGGGTGTCAACTATGGCTACACCTTC
NA,TRBJ2-7,NA,TRBV3-1/TRBV3-2,CASSRGLGYEQYF,TGTGCCAGCAGTCGGGGTTTAGGATACGAGCAGTACTTC
few,TRBJ2-7,NA,TRBV11-2,CASRLTGFHEQYF,TGTGCCAGCAGGCTAACGGGTTTCCACGAGCAGTACTTC
NA,TRBJ1-2,NA,TRBV5-4,CASSRGHQNYGYTF,TGTGCCAGCAGCCGGGGACACCAGAACTATGGCTACACCTTC
few,TRBJ2-6,NA,TRBV19,CASSIQFSGANVLTF,TGTGCCAGTAGTATACAATTCTCTGGGGCCAACGTCCTGACTTTC
NA,TRBJ1-5,NA,TRBV6-2/TRBV6-3,CASSYTDRIQPQHF,TGTGCCAGCAGTTACACAGACCGTATTCAGCCCCAGCATTTT
NA,TRBJ1-4,NA,TRBV5-1,CASARGFNEKLFF,TGCGCCAGCGCCAGGGGTTTTAATGAAAAACTGTTTTTT
NA,TRBJ2-7,TRBD1,TRBV13,CASSERQGAYEQYF,TGTGCCAGCAGCGAGAGACAGGGGGCCTACGAGCAGTACTTC
NA,TRBJ2-1,TRBD2,TRBV3-1/TRBV3-2,CASSRTSGGRGEQFF,TGTGCCAGCAGCCGGACTAGCGGGGGGCGGGGTGAGCAGTTCTTC
NA,TRBJ2-7,TRBD1,TRBV11-3,CASSPRRGQGAREQYF,TGTGCCAGCAGTCCCCGCCGGGGACAGGGGGCTCGCGAGCAGTACTTC
NA,TRBJ1-5,TRBD1,TRBV6-5,CASSPQGAHQPQHF,TGTGCCAGCAGTCCACAGGGGGCCCATCAGCCCCAGCATTTT
NA,TRBJ1-6,TRBD1,TRBV13,CASSLVTQGARNSPLHF,TGTGCCAGCAGCTTAGTTACCCAGGGGGCGCGAAATTCACCCCTCCACTTT
NA,TRBJ2-3,TRBD2,TRBV10-3,CAAGTSGGAADTQYF,TGTGCCGCTGGGACTAGCGGGGGGGCCGCAGATACGCAGTATTTT
NA,TRBJ1-1,NA,TRBV6-6,CASSYRGRYTEAFF,TGTGCCAGCAGTTATCGGGGGAGATATACTGAAGCTTTCTTT
NA,TRBJ2-7,NA,TRBV5-6,CASSLTSYEQYF,TGTGCCAGCAGCTTGACCAGCTACGAGCAGTACTTC
NA,TRBJ1-4,NA,TRBV7-8,CASSFSRGGRRNEKLFF,TGTGCCAGCAGCTTCTCCCGGGGTGGCAGGCGCAATGAAAAACTGTTTTTT
NA,TRBJ2-5,TRBD1,TRBV19,CASSIPTGGQETQYF,TGTGCCAGTAGTATTCCCACAGGGGGCCAAGAGACCCAGTACTTC
NA,TRBJ1-3,TRBD1,TRBV7-8,CASSLGTGVRSGNTIYF,TGTGCCAGCAGCTTAGGGACAGGGGTTCGCTCTGGAAACACCATATATTTT
NA,TRBJ1-5,NA,TRBV11-3,CASAPGGNQPQHF,TGTGCCAGCGCACCGGGGGGCAATCAGCCCCAGCATTTT
NA,TRBJ1-6,NA,TRBV18,CASSPVPVSSNSPLHF,TGTGCCAGCTCACCAGTTCCTGTTTCTTCCAATTCACCCCTCCACTTT
NA,TRBJ2-2,TRBD1,TRBV11-2,CASSLRIPGQGVGELFF,TGTGCCAGCAGCTTAAGAATACCGGGACAGGGCGTCGGGGAGCTGTTTTTT
NA,TRBJ2-7,NA,TRBV29-1,CSVALQGTPSYEQYF,TGCAGCGTTGCCCTCCAGGGGACCCCGTCCTACGAGCAGTACTTC
NA,TRBJ1-1,NA,TRBV5-1,CASSLLPGSLNTEAFF,TGCGCCAGCAGCTTGCTACCCGGGAGCTTGAACACTGAAGCTTTCTTT
NA,TRBJ2-3,NA,TRBV9,CASSVEWQGGLDTQYF,TGTGCCAGCAGCGTAGAGTGGCAGGGAGGTTTAGATACGCAGTATTTT
NA,TRBJ1-6,TRBD1,TRBV2,CASSWDRARSPLHF,TGTGCCAGCAGTTGGGACAGGGCGCGTTCACCCCTCCACTTT
NA,TRBJ2-5,TRBD2,TRBV5-4,CASSLFGGADQETQYF,TGTGCCAGCAGCTTGTTCGGGGGGGCGGACCAAGAGACCCAGTACTTC
NA,TRBJ1-2,NA,TRBV5-6,CASTQVSNYGYTF,TGTGCCAGCACCCAGGTATCTAACTATGGCTACACCTTC
NA,TRBJ1-4,NA,TRBV5-1,CASSADSRGEKLFF,TGCGCCAGCAGTGCGGACAGTCGCGGGGAAAAACTGTTTTTT
NA,TRBJ2-7,NA,TRBV19,CASSPTGRYEQYF,TGTGCCAGTAGTCCGACAGGGAGGTACGAGCAGTACTTC
NA,TRBJ1-1,NA,TRBV6-5,CASTPPGGGHDEAFF,TGTGCCAGCACGCCTCCCGGCGGGGGGCATGATGAAGCTTTCTTT
NA,TRBJ2-7,TRBD1,TRBV27,CASRPWGTGTGVSEQYF,TGTGCCAGCAGACCTTGGGGGACCGGGACAGGGGTCTCCGAGCAGTACTTC
NA,TRBJ2-7,TRBD2,TRBV9,CASSADPPGGVHSYEQYF,TGTGCCAGCAGCGCGGACCCCCCGGGGGGGGTACATAGCTACGAGCAGTACTTC
once,TRBJ2-7,TRBD2,TRBV7-9,CASSQGLIAPYEQCF,TGTGCCAGCAGCCAGGGACTAATTGCCCCCTACGAGCAGTGCTTC
NA,TRBJ2-5,TRBD1,TRBV7-2,CASSKDRGQETQYF,TGTGCCAGCAGCAAGGACAGGGGCCAGGAGACCCAGTACTTC
NA,TRBJ1-2,TRBD1,TRBV7-8,CASSLVGRGFFPYGYTF,TGTGCCAGCAGCTTAGTAGGCAGGGGGTTTTTTCCCTATGGCTACACCTTC
NA,TRBJ2-3,NA,TRBV6-5,CASSSPGADTQYF,TGTGCCAGCAGTTCCCCCGGGGCAGATACGCAGTATTTT
NA,TRBJ1-6,TRBD1,TRBV18,CASSPGQGNAISPLHF,TGTGCCAGCTCACCGGGACAGGGCAATGCCATCTCACCCCTCCACTTT
NA,TRBJ2-3,TRBD2,TRBV19,CASSRRLAGGPTDTQYF,TGTGCCAGTAGTCGGAGACTAGCGGGGGGCCCCACAGATACGCAGTATTTT
NA,TRBJ1-2,NA,TRBV6-6,CASRGQPYGYTF,TGTGCCAGCAGAGGACAGCCCTATGGCTACACCTTC
NA,TRBJ1-2,TRBD1,TRBV11-2,CASTHWKQGADGYTF,TGTGCCAGCACCCACTGGAAACAGGGGGCGGATGGCTACACCTTC
NA,TRBJ1-2,NA,TRBV6-5,CASAPGAVNYGYTF,TGTGCCAGCGCACCAGGGGCCGTTAACTATGGCTACACCTTC
NA,TRBJ2-3,NA,TRBV3-1/TRBV3-2,CASSQDPFPTGGAKDTQYF,TGTGCCAGCAGCCAAGATCCTTTCCCTACTGGGGGGGCCAAAGATACGCAGTATTTT
NA,TRBJ1-4,NA,TRBV6-1,CASSESRALIEKLFF,TGTGCCAGCAGTGAGTCCAGGGCTTTGATTGAAAAACTGTTTTTT
NA,TRBJ2-3,TRBD2,TRBV6-4,CASSEGLAGTDTQYF,TGTGCCAGCAGTGAGGGACTAGCGGGAACAGATACGCAGTATTTT